This T cell receptor beta chain is drawn from a study of T cell responses to AZD1222 COVID-19 vaccine (dated by TCRdb to about 2021). Regarding the study in general: A total of more than 230 trial participants underwent TCR sequencing, of whom around 200 received two doses of AZD1222 and about 25 received two doses of the MenACWY control vaccine. Enrollment into the trials was organized by age into subgroups of 18-55, 56-69 and 70-plus years, and those subgroups contained about 160, 30 and 59 TCR-sequenced participants, respectively. The investigation overall reported the following: After two AZD1222 doses, spike-specific TCR breadth and depth were significantly higher than at day 0 and than in MenACWY recipients. The vaccine-associated CD4 TCRs covered the entire spike protein, and the dominant responses fell in regions 160-218 and 743-854. Because no day 14 peak-response samples were available, repertoires were characterized only after the peak T cell response. Conclusions about previously exposed vaccinees are limited, since just a handful of AZD1222 recipients were seropositive for SARS-CoV-2 at baseline. Reportedly, close to half of the unique spike-specific TCRs recognized epitopes lying outside the regions that are mutated in the B.1.351 and B.1.1.7 variants. In the small 56-69-year group, the increase in depth fell short of significance, most likely because of low power. Most participants were white British and females outnumbered males, and the authors suggested that clonal diversity may have been underestimated.

Remarks on this clone: Its antigen is currently not known. No base quality information exists; no much larger clone differs at one position.

The intended sense of this specimen's time point label: about 28 days (+/-7) after the second vaccine dose. This sample's treatment or condition label indicates: meningococcal conjugate vaccine given as trial control. Samples from vaccinated people were obtained from the UK trials COV001 and COV002, which included a single-blind randomized controlled phase 2/3 trial of AZD1222 (ChAdOx1 nCoV-19) in healthy adults. Trial participant PBMC samples were collected at day 0 and day 28 after the second dose for TCRbeta chain sequencing. The CDR3 regions of human TCRbeta chains were analyzed by immunosequencing. Per the source publication's procedure: Repertoire TCRs were checked for matches against a reference library of SARS-CoV-2-specific TCRs that had been generated using the MIRA antigen-specificity platform. Breadth meant the fraction of unique TCRs that were SARS-CoV-2-associated, whereas depth meant the fraction of total T cells that were SARS-CoV-2-associated. Using the MIRA data, every spike-specific TCR was mapped to the spike region that the TCR reacted to and assigned to either a CD4 or a CD8 class. Log10-transformed breadth and depth values were compared by one-way ANOVA with Sidak's multiple comparisons tests. Held by TCRdb, this immuneACCESS table contains in-frame sequences only and omits some clones. Under half of the omission traces to an unresolved V gene where checked; the cause of the rest is unknown. V, J and clone size are taken as reported in that table, and D and trimming were inferred from the DNA itself. This sample has roughly 200,000 clones in its table, and 90% to 95% of those were observed once. The ten largest account for roughly 1% of the sample.

CDR1 and CDR2, per the germline V gene (reference sequence), are LNHDA and SQIVND. The trim is 6 bases for V and 4 bases for J, with a gap of 24 bases between the germline ends. From its cysteine to its phenylalanine, the CDR3 spans 17 amino acids. The DNA shown is the 51-base CDR3, in frame from base 1. The TCR was taken from an adult who received the MenACWY meningococcal vaccine as a control. The sequence links TRBV19 to TRBJ1-2; the D gene identity is not certain. Material: peripheral blood, obtained 28 days after the second dose of the MenACWY control vaccine. DNA sequence: TGTGCCAGTAGCCCGAGGACCGAATTAGGCATGAGCTATGGCTACACCTTC. The translation is CASSPRTELGMSYGYTF.